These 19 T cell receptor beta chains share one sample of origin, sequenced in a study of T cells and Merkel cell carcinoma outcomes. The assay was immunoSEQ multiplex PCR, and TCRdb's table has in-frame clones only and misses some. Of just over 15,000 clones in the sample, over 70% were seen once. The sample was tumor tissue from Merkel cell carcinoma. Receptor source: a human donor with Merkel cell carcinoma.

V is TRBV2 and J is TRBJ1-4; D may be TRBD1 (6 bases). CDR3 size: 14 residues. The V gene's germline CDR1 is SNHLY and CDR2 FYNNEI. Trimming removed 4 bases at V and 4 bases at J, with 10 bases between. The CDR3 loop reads CASSVGGNNEKLFF. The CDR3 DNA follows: TGTGCCAGCAGTGTTGGGGGCAATAATGAAAAACTGTTTTTT.

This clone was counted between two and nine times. The CDR3 sequence is CASSSRTSGDTGELFF. DNA for the CDR3: TGTGCCAGCAGCAGCCGGACTAGCGGAGACACCGGGGAGCTGTTTTTT. The gene calls are TRBV5-4 and TRBJ2-2, with TRBD2 identical over 10 bases. The CDR3 is made up of 16 amino acids. Germline V gene lookup returns CDR1 SGHNT and CDR2 YYREEE (reference sequence). After removal of 4 bases from V and 3 bases from J, the junction contained 6 bases not matched to a gene.

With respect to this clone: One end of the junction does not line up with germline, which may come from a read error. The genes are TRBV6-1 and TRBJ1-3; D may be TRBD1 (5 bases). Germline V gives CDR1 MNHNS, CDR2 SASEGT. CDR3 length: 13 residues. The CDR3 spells CASSEGTTPPIYF. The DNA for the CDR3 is TGTGCCAGCAGCGAAGGGACCACCCCTCCCATATATTTT.

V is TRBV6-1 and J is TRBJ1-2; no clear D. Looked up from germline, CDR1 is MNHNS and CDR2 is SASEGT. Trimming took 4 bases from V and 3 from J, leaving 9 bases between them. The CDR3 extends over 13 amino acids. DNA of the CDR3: TGTGCCAGCAGTGTGAACAAGGACTATGGCTACACCTTC. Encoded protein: CASSVNKDYGYTF.

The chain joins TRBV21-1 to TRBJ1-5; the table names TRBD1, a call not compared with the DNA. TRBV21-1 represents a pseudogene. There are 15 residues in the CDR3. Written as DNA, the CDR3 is TGTGCCAGCAGCAAAATCCAGGGCTTGGCTCAGCCCCAGCATTTT. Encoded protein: CASSKIQGLAQPQHF.

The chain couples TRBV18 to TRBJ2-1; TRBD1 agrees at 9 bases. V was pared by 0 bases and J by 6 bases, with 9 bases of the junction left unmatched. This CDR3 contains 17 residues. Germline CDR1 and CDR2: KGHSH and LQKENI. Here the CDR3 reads CASSPPTGTGTANEQFF. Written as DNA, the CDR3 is TGTGCCAGCTCACCACCTACCGGGACAGGGACAGCCAATGAGCAGTTCTTC.

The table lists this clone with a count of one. The CDR3 DNA follows: TGTGCCAGCAGCTCCGGACAGATTCAGCCCCAGCATTTT. Its translation: CASSSGQIQPQHF. This chain uses TRBV7-2 with TRBJ1-5; TRBD1 is a possible D gene (6 bases). Germline V CDR1 and CDR2: SGHTA, FQGNSA. V was cut by 4 bases and J by 6 bases, with 10 bases left in between. This CDR3 is 13 amino acids long.

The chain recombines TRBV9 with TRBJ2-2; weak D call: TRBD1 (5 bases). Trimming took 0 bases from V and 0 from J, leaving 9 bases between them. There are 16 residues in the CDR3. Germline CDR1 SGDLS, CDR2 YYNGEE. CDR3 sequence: CASSVVDRANTGELFF. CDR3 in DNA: TGTGCCAGCAGCGTAGTTGACAGAGCGAACACCGGGGAGCTGTTTTTT. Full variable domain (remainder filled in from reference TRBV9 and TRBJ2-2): DSGVTQTPKHLITATGQRVTLRCSPRSGDLSVYWYQQSLDQGLQFLIQYYNGEERAKGNILERFSAQQFPDLHSELNLSSLELGDSALYFCASSVVDRANTGELFFGEGSRLTVL.

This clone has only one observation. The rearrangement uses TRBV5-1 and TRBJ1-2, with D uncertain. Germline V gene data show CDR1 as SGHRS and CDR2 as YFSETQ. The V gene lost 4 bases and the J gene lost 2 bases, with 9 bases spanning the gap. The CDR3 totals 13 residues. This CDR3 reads CASSHTLNYGYTF. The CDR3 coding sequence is TGCGCCAGCAGCCACACGTTGAACTATGGCTACACCTTC.

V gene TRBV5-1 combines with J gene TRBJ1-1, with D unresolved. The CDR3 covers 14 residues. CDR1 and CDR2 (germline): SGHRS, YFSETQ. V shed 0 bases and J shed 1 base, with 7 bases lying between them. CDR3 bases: TGCGCCAGCAGCTTGGCCTGGGAGAACACTGAAGCTTTCTTT. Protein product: CASSLAWENTEAFF.

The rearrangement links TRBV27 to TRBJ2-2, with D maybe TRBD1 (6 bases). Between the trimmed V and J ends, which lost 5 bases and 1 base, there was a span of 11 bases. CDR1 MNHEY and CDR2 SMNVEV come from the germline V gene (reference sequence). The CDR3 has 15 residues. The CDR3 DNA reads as TGTGCCAGCAGTCCCTCGACAGGGAACACCGGGGAGCTGTTTTTT. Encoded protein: CASSPSTGNTGELFF.

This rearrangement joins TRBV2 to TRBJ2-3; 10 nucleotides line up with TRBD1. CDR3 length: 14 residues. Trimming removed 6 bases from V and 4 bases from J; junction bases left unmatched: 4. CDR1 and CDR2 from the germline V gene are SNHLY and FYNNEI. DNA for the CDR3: TGTGCCAGCAGACCGGGACAGGGGTCAGATACGCAGTATTTT. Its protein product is CASRPGQGSDTQYF.

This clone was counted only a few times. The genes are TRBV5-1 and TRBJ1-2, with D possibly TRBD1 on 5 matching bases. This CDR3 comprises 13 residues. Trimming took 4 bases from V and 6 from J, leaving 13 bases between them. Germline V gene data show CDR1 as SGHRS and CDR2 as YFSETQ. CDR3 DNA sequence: TGCGCCAGCAGCGTAGGGGTTATGGATGGCTACACCTTC. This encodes CASSVGVMDGYTF.

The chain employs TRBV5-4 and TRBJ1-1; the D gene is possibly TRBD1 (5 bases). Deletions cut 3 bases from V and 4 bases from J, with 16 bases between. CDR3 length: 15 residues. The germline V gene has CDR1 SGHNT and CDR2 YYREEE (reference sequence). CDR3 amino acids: CASSWGETAGTEAFF. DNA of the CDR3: TGTGCCAGCAGCTGGGGGGAGACAGCCGGCACTGAAGCTTTCTTT.

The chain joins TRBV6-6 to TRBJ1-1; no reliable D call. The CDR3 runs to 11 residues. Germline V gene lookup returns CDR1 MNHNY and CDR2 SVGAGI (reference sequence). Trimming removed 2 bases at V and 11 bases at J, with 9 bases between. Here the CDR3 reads CASSYVADAFF. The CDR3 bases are TGTGCCAGCAGTTACGTCGCAGATGCTTTCTTT.

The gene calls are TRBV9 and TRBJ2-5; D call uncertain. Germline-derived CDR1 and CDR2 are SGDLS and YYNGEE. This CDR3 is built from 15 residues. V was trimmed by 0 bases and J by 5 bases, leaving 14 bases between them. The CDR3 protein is CASSVVRAETETQYF. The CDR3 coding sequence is TGTGCCAGCAGCGTAGTTCGGGCAGAAACGGAGACCCAGTACTTC.

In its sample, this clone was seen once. The CDR3 coding sequence is TGTGCCAGCAGCTTTCAGGGGCTAGCCAAAAACATTCAGTACTTC. Amino acids: CASSFQGLAKNIQYF. J is TRBJ2-4 and V is TRBV5-6; TRBD1 is a possible D gene (6 bases). This CDR3 has 15 amino acids. Deletions cut 2 bases from V and 0 bases from J, with 9 bases between. Per germline, CDR1 SGHDT and CDR2 YYEEEE.

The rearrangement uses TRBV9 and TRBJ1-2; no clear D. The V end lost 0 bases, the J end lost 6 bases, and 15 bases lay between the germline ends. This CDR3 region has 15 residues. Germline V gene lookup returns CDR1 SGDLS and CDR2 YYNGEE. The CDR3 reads CASSVVPLGANGYTF. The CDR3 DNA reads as TGTGCCAGCAGCGTAGTCCCTTTGGGCGCGAATGGCTACACCTTC.

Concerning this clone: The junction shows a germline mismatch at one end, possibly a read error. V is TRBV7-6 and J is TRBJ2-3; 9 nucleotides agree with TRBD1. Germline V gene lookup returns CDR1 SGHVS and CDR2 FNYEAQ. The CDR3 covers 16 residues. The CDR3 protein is CASSSRPGQGTDTQYF. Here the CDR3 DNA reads TGTGCCAGCAGCTCCCGACCGGGACAGGGCACGGATACGCAGTATTTT.